Listed here is a single T cell receptor (beta chain). This clone came up a few times. Its cognate antigen has yet to be identified. Base qualities were left out, and no much larger clone turns up one base away. The library was obtained by the immunoSEQ multiplex PCR assay. TCRdb stores this immuneACCESS table with in-frame sequences only. Part of the clones is absent; in the studies checked, under half of the shortfall reflects unresolved V genes, and no reason is known for the rest. The table for this sample lists more than 95,000 clones; around 74% of them were counted only once. The ten top clones hold approximately 2.6% of the sample. The source of the sample is a study of radiotherapy plus CTLA-4 blockade in lung cancer (dated by TCRdb to between 2017 and 2018). For the study in its entirety: Objective responses occurred in roughly 20% of enrolled patients, and about 33% achieved disease control. The paper as a whole reports these results and caveats: Early dynamic changes in blood T cell clones, together with increased serum interferon-beta after radiation, were reported as the strongest predictors of response. TCR clones derived from tumors expanded in peripheral blood after treatment with radiotherapy and ipilimumab.

Focal radiation therapy combined with CTLA-4 blockade (ipilimumab) was tested in patients with chemo-refractory metastatic non-small-cell lung cancer. CDR1 KGHSH and CDR2 LQKENI were looked up in the germline V gene. CDR3 length: 13 amino acids, cysteine to phenylalanine. Only CDR3 DNA remains: 39 bases, in frame from the first base. Trimming takes 5 bases from V and 6 bases from J, and the germline ends sit 10 bases apart. This receptor chain uses TRBV18 and TRBJ1-4; a weak D assignment points to TRBD1 (6 bases agree). The sequences come from peripheral blood, collected from a patient treated with radiotherapy plus ipilimumab. This clonotype originated in a human donor with non-small cell lung cancer who had a partial response to radiotherapy plus ipilimumab. Some clones in this sample may be carry-over from other donors' samples. The nucleotide sequence reads as follows: TGTGCCAGCTCATACAACAGGGATGAAAAACTGTTTTTT. This sequence encodes CASSYNRDEKLFF.